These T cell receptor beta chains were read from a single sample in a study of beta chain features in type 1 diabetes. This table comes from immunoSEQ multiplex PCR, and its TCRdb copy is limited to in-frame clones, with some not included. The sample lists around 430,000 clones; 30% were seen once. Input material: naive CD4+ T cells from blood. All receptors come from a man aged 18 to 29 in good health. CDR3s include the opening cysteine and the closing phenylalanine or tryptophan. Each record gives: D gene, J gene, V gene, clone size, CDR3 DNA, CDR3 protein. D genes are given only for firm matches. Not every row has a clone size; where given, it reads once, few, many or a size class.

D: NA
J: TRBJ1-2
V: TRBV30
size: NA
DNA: TGTGCCTGGCGTACAGGGAGAGGGGCCTATGGCTACACCTTC
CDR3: CAWRTGRGAYGYTF

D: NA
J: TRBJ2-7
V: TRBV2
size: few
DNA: TGTGCCAGCAGTGAACCCGGGTTCTACGAGCAGTACTTC
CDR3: CASSEPGFYEQYF

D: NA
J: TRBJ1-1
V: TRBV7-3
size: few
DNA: TGTGCCAGCAGCCCCACAGGGTTGGGGAACACTGAAGCTTTCTTT
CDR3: CASSPTGLGNTEAFF

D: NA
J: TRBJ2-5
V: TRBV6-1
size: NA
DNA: TGTGCCAGCAGTGAGTCGGGGGAGACCCAGTACTTC
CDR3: CASSESGETQYF

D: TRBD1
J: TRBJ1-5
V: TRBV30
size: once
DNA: TGTGCCTGGAGTAAGGCAGGGGGTAGCAATCAGCCCCAGCATTTT
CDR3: CAWSKAGGSNQPQHF

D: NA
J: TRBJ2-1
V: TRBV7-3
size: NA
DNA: TGTGCCAGCAGCTTAGGCGGCGCGGTCAGTGAGCAGTTCTTC
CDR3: CASSLGGAVSEQFF

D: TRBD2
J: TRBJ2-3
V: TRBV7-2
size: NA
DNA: TGTGCCAGCAGCTTCAGGCGGGAGGGTGATACGCAGTATTTT
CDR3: CASSFRREGDTQYF

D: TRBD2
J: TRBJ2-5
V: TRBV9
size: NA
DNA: TGTGCCAGCAGCTTAGGGGAGGGTGTCGGGAAAGAGACCCAGTACTTC
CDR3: CASSLGEGVGKETQYF

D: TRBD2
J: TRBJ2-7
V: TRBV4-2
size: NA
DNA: TGTGCCAGCAGCCAAGGGCCTAGCGGGAGCTACGAGCAGTACTTC
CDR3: CASSQGPSGSYEQYF

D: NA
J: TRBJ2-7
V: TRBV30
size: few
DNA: TGTGCCTGGAGAGCCCGAGGGGGGGTGATTTACGAGCAGTACTTC
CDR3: CAWRARGGVIYEQYF

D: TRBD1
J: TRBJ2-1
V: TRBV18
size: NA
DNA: TGTGCCAGCTCACCCCCGGACAGGGGTTTGACTGAGCAGTTCTTC
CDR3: CASSPPDRGLTEQFF

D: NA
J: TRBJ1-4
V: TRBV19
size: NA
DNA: TGTGCCAGTAGTACACTAACAGGGCCCCCGGCTGAAAAACTGTTTTTT
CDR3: CASSTLTGPPAEKLFF

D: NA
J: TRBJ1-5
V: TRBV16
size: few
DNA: TGTGCCAGCAGCCAATCGGCTGGGAATCAGCCCCAGCATTTT
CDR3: CASSQSAGNQPQHF

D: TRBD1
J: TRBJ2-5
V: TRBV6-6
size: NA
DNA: TGTACCTCTACAGGGGAACGAGAGACCCAGTACTTC
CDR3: CTSTGERETQYF

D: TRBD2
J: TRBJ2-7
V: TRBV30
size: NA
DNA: TGTGCCTGGAGCCCCGGACTAGCCCTCTACGAGCAGTACTTC
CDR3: CAWSPGLALYEQYF

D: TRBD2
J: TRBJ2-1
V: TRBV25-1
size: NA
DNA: TGTGCCAGCTCAGGTTCGGGAGGGTTCGCCTACAATGAGCAGTTCTTC
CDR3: CASSGSGGFAYNEQFF

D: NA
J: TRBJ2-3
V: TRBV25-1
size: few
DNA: TGTGCCAGCAGTGAAGGGGGCAGGGGGGACGCAGATACGCAGTATTTT
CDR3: CASSEGGRGDADTQYF

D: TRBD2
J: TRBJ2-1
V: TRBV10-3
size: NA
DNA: TGTGCCATCAGTGGCCAAGGGCTAGCGGCCCACTACAATGAGCAGTTCTTC
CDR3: CAISGQGLAAHYNEQFF

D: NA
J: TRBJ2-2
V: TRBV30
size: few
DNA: TGTGCCTGGAATCAGGCCGGGGAGCTGTTTTTT
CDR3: CAWNQAGELFF

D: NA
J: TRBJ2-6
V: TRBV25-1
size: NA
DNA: TGTGCCAGTCGGAGGAGTGGCGACTCTGGGGCCAACGTCCTGACTTTC
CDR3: CASRRSGDSGANVLTF

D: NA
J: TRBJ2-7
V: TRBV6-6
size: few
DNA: TGTGCCAGCAGTTTTTCAAGCTCCGTCGAGCAGTACTTC
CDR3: CASSFSSSVEQYF

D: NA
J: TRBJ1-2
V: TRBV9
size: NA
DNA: TGTGCCAGCAGCCCAAGCTGGGGGGACGGTGGCTACACCTTC
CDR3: CASSPSWGDGGYTF

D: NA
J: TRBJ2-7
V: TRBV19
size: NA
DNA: TGTGCCAGTAGTATCGGCGGCCACTACGAGCAGTACTTC
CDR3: CASSIGGHYEQYF

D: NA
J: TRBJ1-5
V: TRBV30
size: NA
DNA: TGTGCCTGGAGCGGAACAGGGATCAATCAGCCCCAGCATTTT
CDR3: CAWSGTGINQPQHF

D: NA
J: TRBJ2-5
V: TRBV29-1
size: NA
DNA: TGCAGCGTTGGGGGACTCCGGGAGACCCAGTACTTC
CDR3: CSVGGLRETQYF

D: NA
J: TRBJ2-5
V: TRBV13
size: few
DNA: TGTGCCAGCAGCTTAGGATCCAGGATCGGGACCCAGTACTTC
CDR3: CASSLGSRIGTQYF

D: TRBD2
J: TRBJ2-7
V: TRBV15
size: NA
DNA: TGTGCCACCAGCAGAGATCCCCCTAGCGGGGTAAGCTCCTACGAGCAGTACTTC
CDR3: CATSRDPPSGVSSYEQYF

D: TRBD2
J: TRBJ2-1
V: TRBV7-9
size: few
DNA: TGTGCCAGCAGCCCGGAACTAGCGGGAGTTAACAATGAGCAGTTCTTC
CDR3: CASSPELAGVNNEQFF

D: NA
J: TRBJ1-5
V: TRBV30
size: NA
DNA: TGTGCCTGGAGTGTATTAGGAAATCAGCCCCAGCATTTT
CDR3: CAWSVLGNQPQHF

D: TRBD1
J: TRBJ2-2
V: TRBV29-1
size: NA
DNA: TGCAGCGCGGGGACAGCGAACACCGGGGAGCTGTTTTTT
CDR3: CSAGTANTGELFF

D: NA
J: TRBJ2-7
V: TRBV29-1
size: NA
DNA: TGCAGCGTTGTAGGAACAGGGCGGTTCCACGAGCAGTACTTC
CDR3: CSVVGTGRFHEQYF

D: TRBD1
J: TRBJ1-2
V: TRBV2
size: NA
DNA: TGTGCCAGCAGTGCCGGGACAGCCAACTATGGCTACACCTTC
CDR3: CASSAGTANYGYTF

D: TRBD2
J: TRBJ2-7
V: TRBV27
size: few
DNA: TGTGCCAGCAGTTTATCCCGGACTAGCTACGAGCAGTACTTC
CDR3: CASSLSRTSYEQYF

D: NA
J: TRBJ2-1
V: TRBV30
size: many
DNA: TGTGCCTGTCCCCGGCAGCGGAACAATGAGCAGTTCTTC
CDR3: CACPRQRNNEQFF

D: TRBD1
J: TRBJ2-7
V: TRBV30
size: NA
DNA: TGTGCCTGGAGTCCCTGGGACAGGGATCTCTACGAGCAGTACTTC
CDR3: CAWSPWDRDLYEQYF

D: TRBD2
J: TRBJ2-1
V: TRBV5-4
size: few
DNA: TGTGCCAGCAGCCAAAAAGCGGGAGGTTCCTCCTACAATGAGCAGTTCTTC
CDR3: CASSQKAGGSSYNEQFF

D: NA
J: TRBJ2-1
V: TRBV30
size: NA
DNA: TGTGCCTGGAGGCGCGGTCCGAATGAGCAGTTCTTC
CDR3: CAWRRGPNEQFF

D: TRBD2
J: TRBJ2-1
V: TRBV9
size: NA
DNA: TGTGCCAGCAGCGTAGGCGGGAGCGCCTACAATGAGCAGTTCTTC
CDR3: CASSVGGSAYNEQFF

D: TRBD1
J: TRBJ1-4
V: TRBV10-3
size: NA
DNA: TGTGCCATCAGCGCATCCCCGGGACAGGGCCGCGAAAAACTGTTTTTT
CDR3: CAISASPGQGREKLFF

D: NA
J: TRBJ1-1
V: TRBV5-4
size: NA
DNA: TGTGCCAGCAGTTCCCTTGAGAACACTGAAGCTTTCTTT
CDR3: CASSSLENTEAFF

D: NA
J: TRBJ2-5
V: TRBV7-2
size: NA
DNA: TGTGCCAGCAGCACAGGACTCCCACAGACCCAGTACTTC
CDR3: CASSTGLPQTQYF

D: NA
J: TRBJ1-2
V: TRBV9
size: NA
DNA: TGTGCCAGCAGCGCCGCGCCGGGGGGCGCGGGTGGCTACACCTTC
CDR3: CASSAAPGGAGGYTF

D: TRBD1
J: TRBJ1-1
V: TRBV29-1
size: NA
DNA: TGCAGCGTGGAGGGACAGTTCACTGAAGCTTTCTTT
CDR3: CSVEGQFTEAFF

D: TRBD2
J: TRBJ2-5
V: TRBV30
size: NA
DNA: TGTGCCTGGCGGACTAGCGGGAGACAAGAGACCCAGTACTTC
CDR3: CAWRTSGRQETQYF

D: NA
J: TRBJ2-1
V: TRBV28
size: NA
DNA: TGTGCCAGCAGTTTAGAGTATGAGCAGTTCTTC
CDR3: CASSLEYEQFF

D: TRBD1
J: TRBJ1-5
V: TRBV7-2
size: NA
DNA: TGTGCCAGCAGCCAAACAGGGGTAGGGCAGCCCCAGCATTTT
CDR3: CASSQTGVGQPQHF

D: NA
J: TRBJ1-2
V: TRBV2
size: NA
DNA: TGTGCCAGCACCCGGGACGTCGTCTATGGCTACACCTTC
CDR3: CASTRDVVYGYTF

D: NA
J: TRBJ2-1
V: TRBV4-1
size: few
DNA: TGCGCCAGCAGACAGGGCCCAGCGGAGGTGCGGAATGAGCAGTTCTTC
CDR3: CASRQGPAEVRNEQFF

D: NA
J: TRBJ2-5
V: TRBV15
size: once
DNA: TGTGCCACCAGCGGGGGGTATGACTACCAAGAGACCCAGTACTTC
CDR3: CATSGGYDYQETQYF

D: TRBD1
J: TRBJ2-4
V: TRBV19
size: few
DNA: TGTGCCAGTAGTATACGGACAGGGGGCATTCAGTACTTC
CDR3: CASSIRTGGIQYF

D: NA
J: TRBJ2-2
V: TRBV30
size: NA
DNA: TGTGCCTGGTTCCCCGGGGCCAGTACCGGCGGGGAGCTGTTTTTT
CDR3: CAWFPGASTGGELFF

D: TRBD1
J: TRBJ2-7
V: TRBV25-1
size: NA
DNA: TGTGCCAGCAGCGATCTATCCCGGGACAGTGGCGAGCAGTACTTC
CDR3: CASSDLSRDSGEQYF

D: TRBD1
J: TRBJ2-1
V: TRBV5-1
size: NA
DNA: TGCGCCAGCGGGACAGGGTACAATGAGCAGTTCTTC
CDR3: CASGTGYNEQFF

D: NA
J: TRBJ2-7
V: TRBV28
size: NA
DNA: TGTGCCAGCAGTTCGGGTCGGAAATTCTACGAGCAGTACTTC
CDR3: CASSSGRKFYEQYF

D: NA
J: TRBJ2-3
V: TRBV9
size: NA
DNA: TGTGCCAGCGGATTTGGTGGCACAGATACGCAGTATTTT
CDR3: CASGFGGTDTQYF

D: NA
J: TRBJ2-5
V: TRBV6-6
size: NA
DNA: TGTGCCAGCAGTTACAGAGAGACCCAGTACTTC
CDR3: CASSYRETQYF

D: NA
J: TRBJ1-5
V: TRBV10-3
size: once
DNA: TGTGCCATCAGTGAGTCCCCCGCAGAAGGTCAGCCCCAGCATTTT
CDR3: CAISESPAEGQPQHF

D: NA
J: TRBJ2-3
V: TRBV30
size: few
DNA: TGTGCCATGCAATCGCGTTCACCTAGCACAGATACGCAGTATTTT
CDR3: CAMQSRSPSTDTQYF

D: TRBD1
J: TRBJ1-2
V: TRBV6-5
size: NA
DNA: TGTGCCAGCAGCCTAGACAGGGGACGGGGCTACACCTTC
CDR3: CASSLDRGRGYTF

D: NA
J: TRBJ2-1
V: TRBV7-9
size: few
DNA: TGTGCCAGCAGCTTTCGACAGGACAATGAGCAGTTCTTC
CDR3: CASSFRQDNEQFF